The next 8 T cell receptor beta chains were all read from a single sample in a study of radiation and T cells in renal cell carcinoma. Noted time point: blood 2 weeks post-SBRT. Documented treatment: 15 Gy SBRT to primary tumor, nephrectomy 4 weeks later. Generated by immunoSEQ multiplex PCR, the TCRdb table keeps only in-frame clones and is missing some. This table holds about 130,000 clones, approximately 78% found once. This sample comprised blood, obtained from a patient whose treatment included radiotherapy and nephrectomy. The receptors shown here come from a woman aged 55 to 70 with renal cell carcinoma.

The CDR3 reads CSVEYRGLYNEQFF. CDR3 nucleotide sequence: TGCAGCGTTGAATACAGGGGGCTTTACAATGAGCAGTTCTTC. The J gene is TRBJ2-1, the V gene TRBV29-1; 9 bases fit TRBD1. Looked up from germline, CDR1 is SQVTM and CDR2 is ANQGSEA. V lost 2 bases to trimming and J lost 4 bases; unmatched junction nucleotides: 3. The CDR3 has 14 amino acids.

This chain links TRBV10-2 with TRBJ2-7; a possible D gene is TRBD2 (6 bases). Between the trimmed V and J ends, which lost 6 bases and 7 bases, there was a span of 19 bases. The germline gives CDR1 WSHSY, CDR2 SAAADI. This CDR3 spans 14 amino acids. The CDR3 DNA follows: TGCGCCAGCAGGCCAGCGGGCCACGCTTCTGAGCAGTACTTC. It codes for CASRPAGHASEQYF.

J is TRBJ2-1 and V is TRBV6-1; tentative D call: TRBD2 (6 bases). There are 16 residues in the CDR3. V lost 3 bases and J lost 2, with 14 bases in between. Germline values: CDR1 MNHNS, CDR2 SASEGT. CDR3 DNA sequence: TGTGCCAGCAGTGAGTTCCGGGAGATCCCCTACAATGAGCAGTTCTTC. Its protein product is CASSEFREIPYNEQFF.

The CDR3 spells CASSLGLNNEKLFF. In DNA, the CDR3 is TGCGCCAGCAGCCTGGGGCTGAATAATGAAAAACTGTTTTTT. The chain carries TRBV5-1 and TRBJ1-4; D is perhaps TRBD1 (5 bases). Per germline, CDR1 SGHRS and CDR2 YFSETQ. Trimming took off 4 bases at V and 4 bases at J, with 11 bases between the two ends. The length of the CDR3 is 14 residues.

V is TRBV15 and J is TRBJ1-4; D is perhaps TRBD1 (5 bases). Trimming took 3 bases from V and 0 from J, leaving 8 bases between them. The CDR3 contains 15 residues. Germline V gene lookup returns CDR1 LNHNV and CDR2 YYDKDF (reference sequence). The CDR3 sequence is CATSRTAATNEKLFF. In DNA form, the CDR3 reads TGTGCCACCAGCAGGACAGCCGCAACTAATGAAAAACTGTTTTTT.

The chain links TRBV4-1 to TRBJ2-3, with D perhaps matching TRBD1 (5 bases). This CDR3 is built from 14 residues. Germline CDR1 and CDR2: MGHRA and YSYEKL. Trimming cost V 3 bases and J 0 bases, with 7 bases left between them. The CDR3 DNA is TGCGCCAGCAGCCACCAGGGTAGCACAGATACGCAGTATTTT. Translation: CASSHQGSTDTQYF.

The chain combines TRBV6-1 with TRBJ2-6; no definite D call. V lost 7 bases, J lost 3 bases, and 13 bases lay in between. From germline, CDR1 is MNHNS and CDR2 SASEGT. The CDR3 totals 15 residues. The CDR3 region is CASIPAGLGANVLTF. CDR3 DNA: TGTGCCAGCATCCCCGCCGGGCTTGGGGCCAACGTCCTGACTTTC.

This chain links TRBV6-1 with TRBJ1-1; unclear D gene. Trimming took 2 bases from V and 5 from J, leaving 15 bases between them. The germline CDR1 and CDR2 sequences are MNHNS and SASEGT. This CDR3 region has 15 residues. The CDR3 bases are TGTGCCAGCAGTGAAACCAACGGACGGGGAACTGAAGCTTTCTTT. Protein sequence: CASSETNGRGTEAFF.